Detailed here is one TCR beta chain. Its antigen is still unknown. This record comes from a study of graft-versus-host responses after intestinal transplantation. Germline V CDR1 and CDR2: SEHNR, FQNEAQ (reference sequence). V was trimmed by 1 base and J by 6 bases, leaving 7 bases between them. The CDR3 totals 13 residues. Points from the study as a whole: Early post-transplant HvG declines showed an association with peak circulating GvH clone levels.

Profiling relied on immunoSEQ multiplex PCR, and the TCRdb table lists in-frame clones only, not all of them. The sample lists some 26,000 clones; approximately 94% were seen once. The sequence derives from a human patient who received an intestinal transplant, so some T cells may come from the graft donor. Sequenced material: PBMCs, taken 156 days after intestinal transplant. The rearrangement uses TRBV7-9 and TRBJ2-1; D ambiguous. CDR3 sequence: CASSLEDINEQFF. In nucleotides, the CDR3 is TGTGCCAGCAGCTTAGAAGACATCAATGAGCAGTTCTTC. Supplemented by reference TRBV7-9 and TRBJ2-1, the full variable domain reads DTGVSQNPRHKITKRGQNVTFRCDPISEHNRLYWYRQTLGQGPEFLTYFQNEAQLEKSRLLSDRFSAERPKGSFSTLEIQRTEQGDSAMYLCASSLEDINEQFFGPGTRLTVL.